Listed below are T cell receptor beta chains from one sample, sequenced in a study of blood T cell repertoires in COVID-19. Clones were sequenced by immunoSEQ multiplex PCR, and TCRdb holds only the in-frame ones, with some missing. The data contain fewer than 250,000 clones, around four fifths of them singletons. The sequenced sample was peripheral blood. The receptor set was obtained from a human donor in a cohort sampled during active COVID-19. Each CDR3 is given with its conserved first and last residue. The order of the fields is J gene, CDR3 length, clone size, D gene, V gene, CDR3 DNA, CDR3 protein. The D gene is left open where the match is weak. The size field is filled for only some rows; it gives once, few, many or a size class.

j_gene: TRBJ2-3; len: 16; abundance: .; d_gene: TRBD2; v_gene: TRBV28; CDR3nt: TGTGCCAGCAGTTCCGGACTAGCGGGCCTCACAGATACGCAGTATTTT; CDR3aa: CASSSGLAGLTDTQYF
j_gene: TRBJ2-2; len: 12; abundance: .; d_gene: .; v_gene: TRBV30; CDR3nt: TGTGCCTGGAGTGTGATCGGGGGGGAGCTGTTTTTT; CDR3aa: CAWSVIGGELFF
j_gene: TRBJ1-1; len: 14; abundance: .; d_gene: TRBD1; v_gene: TRBV7-2; CDR3nt: TGTGCCAGCAGCTTGGACAGGGATAACACTGAAGCTTTCTTT; CDR3aa: CASSLDRDNTEAFF
j_gene: TRBJ1-3; len: 14; abundance: .; d_gene: .; v_gene: TRBV10-3; CDR3nt: TGTGCCATCAGTGCCCAAAACTCTGGAAACACCATATATTTT; CDR3aa: CAISAQNSGNTIYF
j_gene: TRBJ1-4; len: 15; abundance: .; d_gene: .; v_gene: TRBV2; CDR3nt: TGTGCCAGCAGTGCCCAGGAGGGTAGTTATGAAAAACTGTTTTTT; CDR3aa: CASSAQEGSYEKLFF
j_gene: TRBJ1-5; len: 14; abundance: .; d_gene: TRBD1; v_gene: TRBV3-1/TRBV3-2; CDR3nt: TGTGCCAGCAGCAGGGACAGCCTCAATCAGCCCCAGCATTTT; CDR3aa: CASSRDSLNQPQHF
j_gene: TRBJ1-2; len: 12; abundance: .; d_gene: .; v_gene: TRBV12-3/TRBV12-4; CDR3nt: TGTGCCAGCAGTTTCCGGGGAGTTGGCTACACCTTC; CDR3aa: CASSFRGVGYTF
j_gene: TRBJ2-1; len: 18; abundance: .; d_gene: TRBD2; v_gene: TRBV19; CDR3nt: TGTGCCAGTAGTAGAGGACTAGCGGGTAGCGGGGACTACAATGAGCAGTTCTTC; CDR3aa: CASSRGLAGSGDYNEQFF
j_gene: TRBJ2-1; len: 15; abundance: .; d_gene: .; v_gene: TRBV3-1/TRBV3-2; CDR3nt: TGTGCCAGCAGCGTTGAGTCCGGGTACCACAATGAGCAGTTCTTC; CDR3aa: CASSVESGYHNEQFF
j_gene: TRBJ2-2; len: 15; abundance: .; d_gene: TRBD1; v_gene: TRBV5-8; CDR3nt: TGTGCCAGCAGCTTCGGGACAGGGTCCACCGGGGAGCTGTTTTTT; CDR3aa: CASSFGTGSTGELFF
j_gene: TRBJ1-3; len: 14; abundance: once; d_gene: TRBD1; v_gene: TRBV28; CDR3nt: TGTGCCAGCAGTCAGGGGGCGCGGGGAAACACCATATATTTT; CDR3aa: CASSQGARGNTIYF
j_gene: TRBJ1-2; len: 13; abundance: .; d_gene: TRBD1; v_gene: TRBV11-2; CDR3nt: TGTGCCAGCAGCCCAGGACAGGGAGGTGGCTACACCTTC; CDR3aa: CASSPGQGGGYTF
j_gene: TRBJ2-2; len: 19; abundance: .; d_gene: .; v_gene: TRBV4-2; CDR3nt: TGTGCCAGCAGCCAGATATTAATAGGGCTGCGGGGCGAAACCGGGGAGCTGTTTTTT; CDR3aa: CASSQILIGLRGETGELFF
j_gene: TRBJ2-5; len: 14; abundance: .; d_gene: TRBD1; v_gene: TRBV15; CDR3nt: TGTGCCACCAGCACGAGGACAGGGGTGAGGACCCAGTACTTC; CDR3aa: CATSTRTGVRTQYF
j_gene: TRBJ1-6; len: 17; abundance: few; d_gene: .; v_gene: TRBV30; CDR3nt: TGTGCCTGGAGTTGGGCGGGAATGGGATCCTATAATTCACCCCTCCACTTT; CDR3aa: CAWSWAGMGSYNSPLHF
j_gene: TRBJ2-6; len: 15; abundance: .; d_gene: TRBD1; v_gene: TRBV28; CDR3nt: TGTGCCAGCACGGACAGGGGATCTGGGGCCAACGTCCTGACTTTC; CDR3aa: CASTDRGSGANVLTF
j_gene: TRBJ1-5; len: 14; abundance: .; d_gene: TRBD1; v_gene: TRBV29-1; CDR3nt: TGCAGCGTTCATGACAGGGGAGGGGGACAGCCCCAGCATTTT; CDR3aa: CSVHDRGGGQPQHF
j_gene: TRBJ1-2; len: 15; abundance: few; d_gene: .; v_gene: TRBV6-5; CDR3nt: TGTGCCAGCAGTTACCACTCGACAGGAAACTATGGCTACACCTTC; CDR3aa: CASSYHSTGNYGYTF
j_gene: TRBJ2-1; len: 18; abundance: .; d_gene: .; v_gene: TRBV5-1; CDR3nt: TGCGCCAGCAGCTTCGCTGCACCTGGGCAGGGAATTCGGGATGAGCAGTTCTTC; CDR3aa: CASSFAAPGQGIRDEQFF
j_gene: TRBJ1-3; len: 15; abundance: once; d_gene: .; v_gene: TRBV19; CDR3nt: TGTGCCAGTAGTATCGCGGCTTCTCCTGGAAACACCATATATTTT; CDR3aa: CASSIAASPGNTIYF
j_gene: TRBJ1-2; len: 14; abundance: .; d_gene: TRBD1; v_gene: TRBV7-9; CDR3nt: TGTGCCAGCAGCGAGCAGGGGGCGCCCCGAGGCTACACCTTC; CDR3aa: CASSEQGAPRGYTF
j_gene: TRBJ2-3; len: 14; abundance: .; d_gene: TRBD1; v_gene: TRBV5-1; CDR3nt: TGCGCCAGCAGGCCGACAGGGAGATTTGATACGCAGTATTTT; CDR3aa: CASRPTGRFDTQYF
j_gene: TRBJ1-1; len: 16; abundance: few; d_gene: .; v_gene: TRBV3-1/TRBV3-2; CDR3nt: TGTGCCAGCAGCCCCTGGACAGTTTCTATGAACACTGAAGCTTTCTTT; CDR3aa: CASSPWTVSMNTEAFF
j_gene: TRBJ2-3; len: 14; abundance: .; d_gene: .; v_gene: TRBV10-3; CDR3nt: TGTGCCATCAGGCCGACTAGTGCTTCTGATACGCAGTATTTT; CDR3aa: CAIRPTSASDTQYF
j_gene: TRBJ1-1; len: 15; abundance: .; d_gene: TRBD1; v_gene: TRBV5-6; CDR3nt: TGTGCCAGCAGCATAATGACAGGGTACGGTTCCGAAGCTTTCTTT; CDR3aa: CASSIMTGYGSEAFF
j_gene: TRBJ2-7; len: 17; abundance: .; d_gene: TRBD1; v_gene: TRBV19; CDR3nt: TGTGCCAGTAGTCGCCCTAAGGCAGGGGGCGAATTAGGCGAGCAGTACTTC; CDR3aa: CASSRPKAGGELGEQYF
j_gene: TRBJ2-1; len: 15; abundance: .; d_gene: TRBD1; v_gene: TRBV5-1; CDR3nt: TGCGCCAGCAGCTCGGGGACAGGGCAGTTTAATGAGCAGTTCTTC; CDR3aa: CASSSGTGQFNEQFF
j_gene: TRBJ1-2; len: 13; abundance: .; d_gene: TRBD1; v_gene: TRBV28; CDR3nt: TGTGCCAGCAGTGGAGAACAGGGGCTCGGCTACACCTTC; CDR3aa: CASSGEQGLGYTF